A single sample is the source of the 21 T cell receptor beta chains below, sequenced in a study of PD-1 blockade in classical Hodgkin lymphoma. Indicated time point: cycle 4 day 1 (C4D1), after 6 weeks of nivolumab. All the patients suffered relapse after autologous stem cell transplantation, and brentuximab vedotin exposure differed. Profiled with immunoSEQ multiplex PCR; TCRdb holds only in-frame clones, not every one. Among 26,000 or so clones listed, about 72% were seen once. Sequencing was performed on peripheral blood mononuclear cells (PBMCs), taken before the fourth cycle of nivolumab. Every receptor here comes from a human donor with classical Hodgkin lymphoma.

This clone has a handful of counts. The J gene is TRBJ2-3, the V gene TRBV9; the D gene is possibly TRBD2 (6 bases). Between the trimmed V and J ends, which lost 3 bases and 3 bases, there was a span of 14 bases. The CDR3 runs to 15 residues. Germline V CDR1 and CDR2: SGDLS, YYNGEE. The CDR3 spells CASSGGVRGTDTQYF. DNA of the CDR3: TGTGCCAGCAGCGGGGGTGTTCGGGGGACAGATACGCAGTATTTT.

This clone has just a few counts. The J gene is TRBJ2-2, the V gene TRBV7-2; tentatively, D is TRBD1 or TRBD2 (5 bases each). Trimming removed 4 bases from V and 8 bases from J, with 17 bases in between. The CDR3 covers 15 residues. The germline V gene has CDR1 SGHTA and CDR2 FQGNSA. CDR3 DNA sequence: TGTGCCAGCAGCTCTATCGGGACCCCGGTTGGGGAGCTGTTTTTT. It encodes CASSSIGTPVGELFF. The full variable domain, rest sourced from reference TRBV7-2 and TRBJ2-2, is GAGVSQSPSNKVTEKGKDVELRCDPISGHTALYWYRQSLGQGLEFLIYFQGNSAPDKSGLPSDRFSAERTGGSVSTLTIQRTQQEDSAVYLCASSSIGTPVGELFFGEGSRLTVL.

The chain recombines TRBV7-2 with TRBJ2-6, with TRBD2 matching over 7 bases. The CDR3 consists of 16 residues. The trim removed 6 bases at V and 0 bases at J, leaving 5 bases unmatched. From germline, CDR1 is SGHTA and CDR2 FQGNSA. The CDR3 spells CASSSGGGSGANVLTF. The CDR3 DNA sequence: TGTGCCAGCAGTTCGGGGGGTGGCTCTGGGGCCAACGTCCTGACTTTC.

The chain links TRBV6-1 to TRBJ2-5; unclear D gene. V was cut by 0 bases and J by 5 bases, with 16 bases left in between. Germline assignment: CDR1 MNHNS and CDR2 SASEGT. The CDR3 extends over 16 amino acids. CDR3 sequence reads: CASSEALSAGGETQYF. The CDR3 region has the DNA TGTGCCAGCAGTGAAGCGCTTTCGGCCGGTGGGGAGACCCAGTACTTC.

V and J are TRBV9 and TRBJ2-5, with 10 bases lining up with TRBD2. Unmatched junction bases numbered 8, after V lost 4 bases and J lost 2 bases. CDR3 size: 16 residues. Germline CDR1 and CDR2: SGDLS and YYNGEE. CDR3 residues: CASSTLAGAEQETQYF. CDR3 coding DNA: TGTGCCAGCAGCACTCTAGCGGGAGCCGAACAAGAGACCCAGTACTTC.

The chain uses TRBV5-1 and TRBJ2-3, with D unresolved. The V and J ends lost 4 bases and 2 bases respectively, with 2 bases between them. Germline V CDR1 and CDR2: SGHRS, YFSETQ. The CDR3 totals 11 residues. This chain's CDR3 is CASSVTDTQYF. CDR3 DNA: TGCGCCAGCAGCGTCACAGATACGCAGTATTTT.

The CDR3 region is CAIKTDRSYGYTF. The CDR3 coding sequence is TGTGCCATCAAAACGGACAGGAGCTATGGCTACACCTTC. The chain couples TRBV10-3 to TRBJ1-2; TRBD1 matches at 7 bases. Per the germline V gene, CDR1 is ENHRY and CDR2 is SYGVKD. V shed 7 bases, J shed 4 bases, and the junction held 6 bases outside the gene matches. This CDR3 spans 13 amino acids.

The table lists this clone with a few counts. The rearrangement links TRBV23-1 to TRBJ1-4, with 7 nucleotides matching TRBD1. TRBV23-1 is placed among ORFs of uncertain function. The CDR3 is 19 amino acids. V gave up 0 bases and J gave up 13 bases; unmatched junction bases: 23. CDR3 sequence: CASSQSTGSCDVVRQGLFF. In nucleotides, the CDR3 is TGCGCCAGCAGTCAATCGACAGGGAGTTGCGATGTAGTTAGACAGGGACTGTTTTTT.

The chain couples TRBV2 to TRBJ2-1, with TRBD2 matching 9 bases. V gave up 3 bases and J gave up 8 bases; unmatched junction bases: 8. This CDR3 is 15 amino acids long. CDR1 SNHLY and CDR2 FYNNEI come from the germline V gene. DNA for the CDR3: TGTGCCAGCAGTGAGGAGGGCGGGGGGGCTCATGAGCAGTTCTTC. This encodes CASSEEGGGAHEQFF.

The chain employs TRBV7-9 and TRBJ1-2; weak D call: TRBD1 (6 bases). This CDR3 contains 12 residues. Germline CDR1 and CDR2: SEHNR and FQNEAQ (reference sequence). V was clipped by 5 bases and J by 13 bases, with 17 bases between them. As DNA, the CDR3 is TGTGCCAGCAGCCAACCAGGTGGGGGCCCCACCTTC. It yields the protein CASSQPGGGPTF.

V and J are TRBV10-3 and TRBJ2-3, with D maybe TRBD1 (6 bases). CDR1 is ENHRY, CDR2 SYGVKD, per germline. This CDR3 has 17 amino acids. The V end lost 2 bases, the J end lost 4 bases, and 19 bases lay between the germline ends. CDR3 protein: CAISEAPQDSWADTQYF. The CDR3, as DNA: TGTGCCATCAGTGAGGCTCCCCAGGACAGTTGGGCAGATACGCAGTATTTT.

This sequence joins TRBV19 and TRBJ2-2; D gene ambiguous. Germline CDR1 is LNHDA and CDR2 is SQIVND (reference sequence). The CDR3 contains 14 residues. V dropped 7 bases and J dropped 5 bases, with 14 bases sitting between them. The CDR3 bases are TGTGCCAGTACGGGCACCATAGGAACCGGGGAGCTGTTTTTT. This gives the protein CASTGTIGTGELFF.

J is TRBJ1-4 and V is TRBV9, with D possibly TRBD1 on 6 matching bases. Trimming stripped 4 bases from V and 0 bases from J, with 10 bases between. There are 15 residues in the CDR3. Germline lookup yields CDR1 SGDLS and CDR2 YYNGEE. CDR3 sequence (DNA): TGTGCCAGCAGCAGAGGGGGAGCAACTAATGAAAAACTGTTTTTT. Amino acid sequence: CASSRGGATNEKLFF.

This clone has only one observation. V and J are TRBV4-2 and TRBJ1-6, with 10 bases identical to TRBD1. Germline V gene lookup returns CDR1 LGHNA and CDR2 YNFKEQ. The CDR3 covers 16 residues. J gave up 6 bases and V 3 bases, and 5 bases lay outside the gene matches. The CDR3 region is CASSQRGQGGNSPLHF. The DNA of the CDR3 is TGTGCCAGCAGCCAGAGAGGACAGGGGGGTAATTCACCCCTCCACTTT.

This clone was counted a few times. The V gene is TRBV19, the J gene TRBJ1-2; 9 bases map to TRBD1. The junction had 10 bases not matched to a gene; V was cut back by 5 bases and J by 0 bases. The CDR3 consists of 17 residues. CDR1 is LNHDA, CDR2 SQIVND, per germline (reference sequence). CDR3 DNA: TGTGCCAGTAGTTCTCCGGGACAGGGTACGTCTAACTATGGCTACACCTTC. It yields the protein CASSSPGQGTSNYGYTF.

The chain uses TRBV27 and TRBJ2-1, with TRBD1 identical over 8 bases. The trim removed 4 bases at V and 3 bases at J, leaving 2 bases unmatched. This CDR3 has 14 residues. CDR1 and CDR2 (germline): MNHEY, SMNVEV (reference sequence). CDR3 sequence (DNA): TGTGCCAGCAGTTGGACAGGGATCTACAATGAGCAGTTCTTC. This sequence encodes CASSWTGIYNEQFF.

This clone has a handful of counts. The V call is TRBV19, the J call TRBJ2-1; the D is unclear. This CDR3 comprises 13 residues. V was shortened by 4 bases and J by 5 bases, with 9 bases between the two germline ends. Germline values: CDR1 LNHDA, CDR2 SQIVND (reference sequence). The CDR3 here is CASSNYADNEQFF. The CDR3 nucleotides are TGTGCCAGTAGTAATTATGCGGACAATGAGCAGTTCTTC.

In this sample, this clone turned up once. The chain employs TRBV19 and TRBJ1-4; 9 bases agree with TRBD1. This CDR3 contains 12 residues. The germline gives CDR1 LNHDA, CDR2 SQIVND (reference sequence). CDR3 DNA sequence: TGTGTTACAGGGGGCAAGAATGAAAAACTGTTTTTT. It codes for CVTGGKNEKLFF.

V gene TRBV28 combines with J gene TRBJ2-7; the match to TRBD2 covers 10 bases. Germline CDR1 is MDHEN and CDR2 is SYDVKM. V was pared by 5 bases and J by 3 bases, with 7 bases of the junction left unmatched. The CDR3 has 15 residues. The DNA of the CDR3 is TGTGCCAGCAGTAGCGGGGGGGCCGATCACTACGAGCAGTACTTC. Its protein is CASSSGGADHYEQYF.

V is TRBV15 and J is TRBJ2-6, with TRBD1 identical over 7 bases. The V gene's germline CDR1 is LNHNV and CDR2 YYDKDF (reference sequence). CDR3 length: 17 residues. Germline trimming cut 2 bases from V and 2 bases from J; bases unmatched to any gene: 6. The CDR3 bases are TGTGCCACCAGCAGAACCCGGGACAGTGCTGGGGCCAACGTCCTGACTTTC. It codes for CATSRTRDSAGANVLTF. Filled out from reference TRBV15 and TRBJ2-6, the complete variable domain reads DAMVIQNPRYQVTQFGKPVTLSCSQTLNHNVMYWYQQKSSQAPKLLFHYYDKDFNNEADTPDNFQSRRPNTSFCFLDIRSPGLGDTAMYLCATSRTRDSAGANVLTFGAGSRLTVL.

The chain couples TRBV5-5 to TRBJ2-7; the D gene is possibly TRBD1 (7 bases). The CDR3 loop spans 12 amino acids. V lost 7 bases and J 5 bases, leaving 13 bases between the germline ends. CDR1 and CDR2 (germline): SGHKS, YYEKEE (reference sequence). CDR3 DNA: TGTGCCAGCGCCGCCAGGGGGGACGAGCAGTACTTC. Amino acid sequence: CASAARGDEQYF. Using reference TRBV5-5 and TRBJ2-7 for the parts outside the CDR3, the full variable domain is DAGVTQSPTHLIKTRGQQVTLRCSPISGHKSVSWYQQVLGQGPQFIFQYYEKEERGRGNFPDRFSARQFPNYSSELNVNALLLGDSALYLCASAARGDEQYFGPGTRLTVT.